These 6 T cell receptor beta chains were sequenced from one sample in a study of PD-L1 blockade in urothelial cancer. Time point given: pretreatment peripheral blood. Profiled with immunoSEQ multiplex PCR; TCRdb holds only in-frame clones, not every one. The data hold under 95,000 clones, with roughly 89% observed a single time. This specimen consisted of PBMCs, obtained around atezolizumab (anti-PD-L1) treatment. All receptors come from a man aged 55 to 69 with urothelial cancer.

This chain connects TRBV2 to TRBJ1-2; D is unresolved. The V gene's germline CDR1 is SNHLY and CDR2 FYNNEI. The CDR3 is 19 residues long. V was pared by 6 bases and J by 0 bases, with 26 bases between. CDR3 DNA: TGTGCCAGCAGCCGACTCCCGGAAATAGGTGATAGTTCTAACTATGGCTACACCTTC. Translation gives CASSRLPEIGDSSNYGYTF. The full variable domain, rest sourced from reference TRBV2 and TRBJ1-2, is EPEVTQTPSHQVTQMGQEVILRCVPISNHLYFYWYRQILGQKVEFLVSFYNNEISEKSEIFDDQFSVERPDGSNFTLKIRSTKLEDSAMYFCASSRLPEIGDSSNYGYTFGSGTRLTVV.

The V and J genes are TRBV10-1 and TRBJ2-1; a weak D match, TRBD2 (5 bases). CDR3 length: 13 residues. V was pared by 5 bases and J by 9 bases, with 14 bases between. Germline values: CDR1 WNHNN, CDR2 SYGVQD (reference sequence). DNA of the CDR3: TGCGCCAGCAGTCCCCGCCGAGGGAGTGAGCAGTTCTTC. Amino acids: CASSPRRGSEQFF.

The genes are TRBV23-1 and TRBJ2-2, with D tentatively TRBD1 (5 bases). TRBV23-1 is marked as an open reading frame, function uncertain. This CDR3 spans 16 amino acids. Between the trimmed V and J ends, which lost 8 bases and 0 bases, there was a span of 16 bases. CDR3 DNA: TGCGCCAGCGGTACCGGACGGACACCGAACACCGGGGAGCTGTTTTTT. It is translated as CASGTGRTPNTGELFF.

This rearrangement joins TRBV6-5 to TRBJ2-7; weak D call: TRBD1 (5 bases). V was clipped by 0 bases and J by 1 base, with 10 bases between them. CDR3 length: 15 residues. The germline V gene has CDR1 MNHEY and CDR2 SVGAGI. The CDR3: CASSYSAQGSYEQYF. In nucleotides, the CDR3 is TGTGCCAGCAGTTACTCTGCTCAGGGTTCCTACGAGCAGTACTTC.

The CDR3 is CASSLGGTSYEQYF. CDR3 coding DNA: TGTGCCAGCAGCTTGGGGGGGACTTCCTACGAGCAGTACTTC. The chain recombines TRBV7-2 with TRBJ2-7; the match to TRBD2 covers 7 bases. This CDR3 is 14 amino acids long. The V gene's germline CDR1 is SGHTA and CDR2 FQGNSA. J was trimmed by 1 base and V by 3 bases; bases with no gene match: 3.

The chain combines TRBV4-3 with TRBJ2-7; weak D call: TRBD1 (6 bases). Germline CDR1 LGHNA, CDR2 YSLEER. CDR3 size: 17 residues. V shed 0 bases and J shed 0 bases, with 15 bases lying between them. CDR3 region: CASSQDGRTASSYEQYF. DNA of the CDR3: TGCGCCAGCAGCCAAGATGGCCGGACAGCCAGCTCCTACGAGCAGTACTTC.